Listed here is a single T cell receptor beta chain. MiXCR was run by TCRdb on the 5' RACE reads, yielding one entry per CDR3 protein. The table includes roughly 520,000 distinct CDR3 sequences, 20% to 25% detected once. This sample was taken from a study of T cells after yellow fever vaccination. Germline assignment: CDR1 MNHEY and CDR2 SVGAGI. The CDR3 contains 15 residues. V lost 0 bases to trimming and J lost 2 bases, with 8 bases between them. The genes are TRBV6-5 and TRBJ1-3, with D unclear. The source material was PBMCs, sampled roughly 20 days after the first yellow fever vaccination. The receptor's source is a man aged 18 to 35 who received the YFV17D yellow fever vaccine. The CDR3 reads CASSYSYPAGNTIYF. The CDR3 nucleotides read TGTGCCAGCAGTTACTCGTATCCAGCTGGAAACACCATATATTTT.